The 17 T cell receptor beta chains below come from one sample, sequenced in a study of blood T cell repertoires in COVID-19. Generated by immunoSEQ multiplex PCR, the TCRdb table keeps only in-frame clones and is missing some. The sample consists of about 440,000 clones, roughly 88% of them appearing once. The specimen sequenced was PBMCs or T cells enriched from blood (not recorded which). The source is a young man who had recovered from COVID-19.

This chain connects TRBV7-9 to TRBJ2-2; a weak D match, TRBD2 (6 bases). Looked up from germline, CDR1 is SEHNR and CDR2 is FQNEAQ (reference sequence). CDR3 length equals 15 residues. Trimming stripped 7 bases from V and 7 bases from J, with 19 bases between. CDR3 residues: CASTTGDRGSGELFF. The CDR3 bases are TGTGCCAGCACCACCGGAGATCGGGGGAGCGGGGAGCTGTTTTTT.

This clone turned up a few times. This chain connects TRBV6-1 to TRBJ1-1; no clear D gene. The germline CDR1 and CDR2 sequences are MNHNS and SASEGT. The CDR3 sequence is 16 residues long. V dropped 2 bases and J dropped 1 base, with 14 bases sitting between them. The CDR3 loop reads CASSEMSGSGNTEAFF. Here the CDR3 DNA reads TGTGCCAGCAGTGAAATGTCGGGGAGTGGGAACACTGAAGCTTTCTTT.

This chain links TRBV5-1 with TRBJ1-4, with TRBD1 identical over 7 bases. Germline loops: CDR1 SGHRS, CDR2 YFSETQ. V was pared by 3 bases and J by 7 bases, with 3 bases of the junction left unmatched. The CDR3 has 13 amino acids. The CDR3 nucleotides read TGCGCCAGCAGCTACAGGGGCGGTGAAAAACTGTTTTTT. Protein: CASSYRGGEKLFF.

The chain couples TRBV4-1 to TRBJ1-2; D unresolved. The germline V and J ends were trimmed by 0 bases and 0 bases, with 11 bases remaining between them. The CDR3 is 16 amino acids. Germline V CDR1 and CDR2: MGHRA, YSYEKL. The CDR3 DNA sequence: TGCGCCAGCAGCCAAGATATGGAGGGTTCTAACTATGGCTACACCTTC. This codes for CASSQDMEGSNYGYTF.

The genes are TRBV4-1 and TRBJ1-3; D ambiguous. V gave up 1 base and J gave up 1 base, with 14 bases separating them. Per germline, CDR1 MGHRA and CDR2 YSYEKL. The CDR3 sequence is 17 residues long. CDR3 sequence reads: CASSQAMIDRSGNTIYF. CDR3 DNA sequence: TGCGCCAGCAGCCAAGCTATGATCGATCGGTCTGGAAACACCATATATTTT.

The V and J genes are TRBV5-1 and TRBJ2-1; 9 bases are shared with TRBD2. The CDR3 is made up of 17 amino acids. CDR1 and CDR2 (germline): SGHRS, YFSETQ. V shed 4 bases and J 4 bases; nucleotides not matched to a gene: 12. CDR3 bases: TGCGCCAGCAGCCTTCTCCCCCTAGCGGGGCCGTACAATGAGCAGTTCTTC. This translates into CASSLLPLAGPYNEQFF.

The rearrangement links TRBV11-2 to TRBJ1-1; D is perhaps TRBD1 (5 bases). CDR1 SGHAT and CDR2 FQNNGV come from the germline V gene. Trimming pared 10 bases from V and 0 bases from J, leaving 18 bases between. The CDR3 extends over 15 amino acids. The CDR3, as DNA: TGTGCCACCCAGGAGGGGTTCGGAATGAACACTGAAGCTTTCTTT. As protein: CATQEGFGMNTEAFF. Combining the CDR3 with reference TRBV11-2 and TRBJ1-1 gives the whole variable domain EAGVAQSPRYKIIEKRQSVAFWCNPISGHATLYWYQQILGQGPKLLIQFQNNGVVDDSQLPKDRFSAERLKGVDSTLKIQPAKLEDSAVYLCATQEGFGMNTEAFFGQGTRLTVV.

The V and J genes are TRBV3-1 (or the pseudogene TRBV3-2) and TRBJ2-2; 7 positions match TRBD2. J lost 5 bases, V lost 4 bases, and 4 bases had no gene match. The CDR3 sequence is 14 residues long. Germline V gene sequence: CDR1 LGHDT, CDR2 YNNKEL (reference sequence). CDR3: CASSRGAGTGELFF. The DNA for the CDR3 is TGTGCCAGCAGCCGAGGAGCGGGGACCGGGGAGCTGTTTTTT.

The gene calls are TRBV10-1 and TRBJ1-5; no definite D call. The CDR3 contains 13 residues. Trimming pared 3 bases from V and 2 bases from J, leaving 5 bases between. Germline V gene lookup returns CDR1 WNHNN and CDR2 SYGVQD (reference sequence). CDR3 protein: CASSDSGNQPQHF. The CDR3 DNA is TGCGCCAGCAGTGACTCGGGCAATCAGCCCCAGCATTTT.

The CDR3 DNA follows: TGTGCCAGCAGCTTATCGGCAGGGGGTGCCTACAATGAGCAGTTCTTC. Protein sequence: CASSLSAGGAYNEQFF. This chain connects TRBV7-3 to TRBJ2-1, with 7 positions matching TRBD1. Germline V gives CDR1 SGHTA, CDR2 FQGTGA. The ends lost 2 bases at V and 2 bases at J; junction bases unmatched: 6. CDR3 size: 16 residues.

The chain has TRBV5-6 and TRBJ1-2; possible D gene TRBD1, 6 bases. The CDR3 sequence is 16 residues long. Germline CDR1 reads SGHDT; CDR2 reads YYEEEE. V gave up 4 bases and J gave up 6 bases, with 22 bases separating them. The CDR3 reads CASSPPRYGRGNGYTF. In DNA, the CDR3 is TGTGCCAGCAGCCCCCCGAGATATGGCAGGGGAAATGGCTACACCTTC.

The CDR3 DNA sequence: TGTGCCAGCAGTCGTTTAGCTAACTATGGCTACACCTTC. Translation gives CASSRLANYGYTF. The rearrangement links TRBV5-6 to TRBJ1-2; D not resolved. V was pared by 5 bases and J by 0 bases, with 8 bases between. This CDR3 has 13 residues. Germline V lookup: CDR1 SGHDT, CDR2 YYEEEE. Using reference TRBV5-6 and TRBJ1-2 for the parts outside the CDR3, the full variable domain is DAGVTQSPTHLIKTRGQQVTLRCSPKSGHDTVSWYQQALGQGPQFIFQYYEEEERQRGNFPDRFSGHQFPNYSSELNVNALLLGDSALYLCASSRLANYGYTFGSGTRLTVV.

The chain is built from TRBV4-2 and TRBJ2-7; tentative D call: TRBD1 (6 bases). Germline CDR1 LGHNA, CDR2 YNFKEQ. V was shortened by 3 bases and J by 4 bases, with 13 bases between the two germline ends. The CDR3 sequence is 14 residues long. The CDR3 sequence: CASSQFDRNYEQYF. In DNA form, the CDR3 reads TGTGCCAGCAGCCAGTTTGACAGGAATTACGAGCAGTACTTC.

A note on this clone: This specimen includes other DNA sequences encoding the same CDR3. CDR3 coding DNA: TGCGCCAGCAGCTTGGTATCAGGCGAGCAGTACTTC. This gives the protein CASSLVSGEQYF. V gene TRBV5-1 combines with J gene TRBJ2-7; D ambiguous. Trimming shortened V by 0 bases and J by 6 bases, and 7 bases separated the two germline ends. The CDR3 consists of 12 residues. The germline gives CDR1 SGHRS, CDR2 YFSETQ.

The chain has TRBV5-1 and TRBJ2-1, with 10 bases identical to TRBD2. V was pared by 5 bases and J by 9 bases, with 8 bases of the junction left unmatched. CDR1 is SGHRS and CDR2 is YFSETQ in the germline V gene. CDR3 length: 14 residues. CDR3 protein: CASRSGAGGREQFF. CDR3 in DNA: TGCGCCAGCAGGTCAGGAGCGGGGGGGCGTGAGCAGTTCTTC.

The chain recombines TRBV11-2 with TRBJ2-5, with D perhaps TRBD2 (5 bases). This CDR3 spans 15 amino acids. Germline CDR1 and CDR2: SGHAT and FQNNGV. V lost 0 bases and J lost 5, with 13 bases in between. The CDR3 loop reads CASSLDSGSRETQYF. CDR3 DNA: TGTGCCAGCAGCTTAGATTCGGGGTCTAGGGAGACCCAGTACTTC. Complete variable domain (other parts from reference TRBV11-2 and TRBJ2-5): EAGVAQSPRYKIIEKRQSVAFWCNPISGHATLYWYQQILGQGPKLLIQFQNNGVVDDSQLPKDRFSAERLKGVDSTLKIQPAKLEDSAVYLCASSLDSGSRETQYFGPGTRLLVL.

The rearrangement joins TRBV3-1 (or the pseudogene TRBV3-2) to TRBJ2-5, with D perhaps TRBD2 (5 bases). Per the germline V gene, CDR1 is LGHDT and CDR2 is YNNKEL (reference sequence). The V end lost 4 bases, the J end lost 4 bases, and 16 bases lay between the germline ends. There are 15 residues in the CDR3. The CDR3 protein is CASSLKTGKGETQYF. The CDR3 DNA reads TGTGCCAGCAGCCTTAAGACCGGGAAGGGAGAGACCCAGTACTTC.